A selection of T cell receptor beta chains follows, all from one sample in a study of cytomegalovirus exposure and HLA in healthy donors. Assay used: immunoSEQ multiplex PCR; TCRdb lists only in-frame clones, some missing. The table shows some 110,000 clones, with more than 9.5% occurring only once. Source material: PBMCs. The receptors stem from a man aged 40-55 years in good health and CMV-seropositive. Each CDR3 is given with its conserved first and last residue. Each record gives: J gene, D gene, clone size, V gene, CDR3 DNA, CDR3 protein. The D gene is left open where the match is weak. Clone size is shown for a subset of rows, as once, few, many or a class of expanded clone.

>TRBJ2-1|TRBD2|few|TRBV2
TGTGCCAGCAGATTAGCGGGAGGGGAGTTCTTC
CASRLAGGEFF
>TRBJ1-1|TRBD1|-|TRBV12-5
TGTGCTAGTGGTTTCGGCCCCACAGGGGGAGGCACTGAAGCTTTCTTT
CASGFGPTGGGTEAFF
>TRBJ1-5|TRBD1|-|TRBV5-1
TGCGCCAGCAGCCCCGGACAGGGCAATCAGCCCCAGCATTTT
CASSPGQGNQPQHF
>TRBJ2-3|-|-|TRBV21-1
TGTGCCAGCAGCAAAGCGCTAGGCACAGATACGCAGTATTTT
CASSKALGTDTQYF
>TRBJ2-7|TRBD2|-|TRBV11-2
TGTGCCAGCAGCTTAAACAGCGGGAGGGTTGGCGAGCAGTACTTC
CASSLNSGRVGEQYF
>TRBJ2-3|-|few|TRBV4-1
TGCGCCAGCAGCCAAGCGACGCCACTGACTAGCACAGATACGCAGTATTTT
CASSQATPLTSTDTQYF
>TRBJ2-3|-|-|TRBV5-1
TGCGCCAGCAGCTTGGCGGGCGGGAGCACAGATACGCAGTATTTT
CASSLAGGSTDTQYF
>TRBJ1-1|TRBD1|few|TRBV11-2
TGTGCCAGCAGCTTTCCCGTGTCAGGGGGCTTGACTGAAGCTTTCTTT
CASSFPVSGGLTEAFF
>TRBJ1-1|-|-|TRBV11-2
TGTGCCAGCAGCTTAATCGGGGTCCGGAACACTGAAGCTTTCTTT
CASSLIGVRNTEAFF
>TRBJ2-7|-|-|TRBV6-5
TGTGCCAGCAGTTACTCACCGGACTGGAGGGAGCAGTACTTC
CASSYSPDWREQYF
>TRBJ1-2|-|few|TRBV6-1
TGTGCCAGCATTTTGACAAAAGCTAACTATGGCTACACCTTC
CASILTKANYGYTF
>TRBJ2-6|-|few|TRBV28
TGTGCCAGCAGAGAATTGGACTACTCCTCTGGGGCCAACGTCCTGACTTTC
CASRELDYSSGANVLTF
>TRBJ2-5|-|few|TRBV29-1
TGCAGCGTTGAGCCCCGGGACTCAAACCAAGAGACCCAGTACTTC
CSVEPRDSNQETQYF
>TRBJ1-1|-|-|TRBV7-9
TGTGCCAGCAGCCAAGGGGGAGTGGGCTACATGAACACTGAAGCTTTCTTT
CASSQGGVGYMNTEAFF
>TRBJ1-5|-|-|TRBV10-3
TGTGCCATCAGTGAGACAGGGAACAATCAGCCCCAGCATTTT
CAISETGNNQPQHF
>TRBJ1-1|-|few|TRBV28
TGTGCCAGCAGTTTAGGGGGCAGCTGGAACACTGAAGCTTTCTTT
CASSLGGSWNTEAFF
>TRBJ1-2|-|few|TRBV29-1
TGCAGCGTTGAGTGGGGGGTGCATGGCTACACCTTC
CSVEWGVHGYTF
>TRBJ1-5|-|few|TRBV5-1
TGCGCCAGCAGCCCGGACGGGAGAAATCAGCCCCAGCATTTT
CASSPDGRNQPQHF
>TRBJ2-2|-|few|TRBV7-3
TGTGCCAGCAGCACCAGGGGAAACACCGGGGAGCTGTTTTTT
CASSTRGNTGELFF
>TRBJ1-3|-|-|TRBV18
TGTGCCAGCTCACCAAGGCGGGGAAACACCATATATTTT
CASSPRRGNTIYF
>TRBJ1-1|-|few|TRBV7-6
TGTGCCAGCAGCACCAGGGGATTAGGAGCTTTCTTT
CASSTRGLGAFF
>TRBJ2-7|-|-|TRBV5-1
TGCGCCAGCAGCTTGGATTCTGGCGGGTGGACCTACGAGCAGTACTTC
CASSLDSGGWTYEQYF
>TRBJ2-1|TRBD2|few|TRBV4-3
TGCGCCAGCAGCCAAGAAAAATCGCTAGCGGGCGGGTTTAAGCAGTTCTTC
CASSQEKSLAGGFKQFF
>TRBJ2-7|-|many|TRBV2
TGTGCCAGCAGTTTCCTCCAGGATTTAGTGACCTACGAGCAGTACTTC
CASSFLQDLVTYEQYF
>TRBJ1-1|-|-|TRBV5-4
TGTGCCAGCAGCTTACAGTCAAACACTGAAGCTTTCTTT
CASSLQSNTEAFF
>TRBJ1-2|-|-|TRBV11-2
TGTGCCAGCAGCTGGGGGCCCCTCTATGGCTACACCTTC
CASSWGPLYGYTF
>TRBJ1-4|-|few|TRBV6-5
TGTGCCAGCAGTTACCGGAACAGGTTCGGGGAAAAACTGTTTTTT
CASSYRNRFGEKLFF
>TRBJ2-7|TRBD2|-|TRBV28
TGTGCCAGCAGTTTATCCGGGGGGGGCGAGCAGTACTTC
CASSLSGGGEQYF
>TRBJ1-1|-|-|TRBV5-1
TGCGCCAGCAGCTTGGGCGCGGGGGCTAGTAATCCAGCTTTCTTT
CASSLGAGASNPAFF
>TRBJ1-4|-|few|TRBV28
TGTGCCAGCTATCCCCCACTTGGGGCCGGGGGGGGTAATGAAAAACTGTTTTTT
CASYPPLGAGGGNEKLFF
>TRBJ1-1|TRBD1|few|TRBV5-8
TGTGCCAGCAGCCGCACAGGGGGCGTCACTGAAGCTTTCTTT
CASSRTGGVTEAFF
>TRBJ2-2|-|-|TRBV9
TGTGCCAGCAGCGGTTGGAGCACCGGGGAGCTGTTTTTT
CASSGWSTGELFF
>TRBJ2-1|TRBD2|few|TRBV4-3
TGCGCCAGCAGCCAAGAGGCAACTAGCGATGGATACAATGAGCAGTTCTTC
CASSQEATSDGYNEQFF
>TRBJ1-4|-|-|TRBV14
TGTGCCAGCAGCCAAGAACGGCGGACAGCATCTAATGAAAAACTGTTTTTT
CASSQERRTASNEKLFF
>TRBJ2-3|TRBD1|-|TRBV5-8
TGTGCCAGCATCCACAGGGGGCGCACAGATACGCAGTATTTT
CASIHRGRTDTQYF
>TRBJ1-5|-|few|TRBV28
TGTGCCAGCAGTCTCCGTTGGGGGGGTAGTTATCAGCCCCAGCATTTT
CASSLRWGGSYQPQHF
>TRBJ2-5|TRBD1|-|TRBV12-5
TGTGCTAGTGGCCTCGGACCGGGACAGGGGCGAGAGACCCAGTACTTC
CASGLGPGQGRETQYF
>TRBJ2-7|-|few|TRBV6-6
TGTGCCAGCAGTTCTCCGGGACATTACTACGAGCAGTACTTC
CASSSPGHYYEQYF
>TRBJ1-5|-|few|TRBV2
TGTGCCAGCAGTTTCGCAGGGGGCAATCAGCCCCAGCATTTT
CASSFAGGNQPQHF
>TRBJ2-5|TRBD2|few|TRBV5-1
TGCGCCAGCAGCTTGGGACTAGCGGGAAAAGAGACCCAGTACTTC
CASSLGLAGKETQYF
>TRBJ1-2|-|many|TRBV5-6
TGTGCCAGCAGCTTGGCGGCAGGTCTCGGCTACACCTTC
CASSLAAGLGYTF
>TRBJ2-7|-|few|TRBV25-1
TGTGCCAGCAGTGGCGAATACGAGCAGTACTTC
CASSGEYEQYF
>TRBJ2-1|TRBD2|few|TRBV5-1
TGCGCCAGCAGCCTCGGGACTAGCGGGATCAATGAGCAGTTCTTC
CASSLGTSGINEQFF
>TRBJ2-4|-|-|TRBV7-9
TGTGCCAGCAGCGATACCCGACTAGTCTTAGCCAAAAACATTCAGTACTTC
CASSDTRLVLAKNIQYF